This entry lists 3 T cell receptor beta chains sequenced from one sample in a study of blood T cell repertoires in COVID-19. The table came from immunoSEQ multiplex PCR; TCRdb's copy has only in-frame clones and leaves some out. The sample gives some 670,000 clones, around 90% of which show up once; 0.2% to 0.3% is in the top ten. Sequencing used peripheral blood. The receptor source for this set is a young woman with acute or convalescent COVID-19.

The rearrangement links TRBV4-2 to TRBJ1-5, with 7 nucleotides matching TRBD1. Looked up from germline, CDR1 is LGHNA and CDR2 is YNFKEQ. The CDR3 has 15 amino acids. Trimming cost V 8 bases and J 4 bases; bases outside gene matches: 11. The CDR3: CASGSEGAGNQPQHF. Written as DNA, the CDR3 is TGTGCCAGCGGATCCGAGGGGGCCGGGAATCAGCCCCAGCATTTT.

The chain employs TRBV12-3 or TRBV12-4 and TRBJ1-2; D is undetermined. V was shortened by 2 bases and J by 11 bases, with 12 bases between the two germline ends. This CDR3 is 12 amino acids long. The DNA of the CDR3 is TGTGCCAGCAGTTTAAACGGGGTTGAGTACACCTTC. Encoded protein: CASSLNGVEYTF.

This clone came up once. This chain connects TRBV5-1 to TRBJ2-3, with D perhaps matching TRBD1 (7 bases). The CDR3 covers 12 residues. Germline CDR1 reads SGHRS; CDR2 reads YFSETQ. Trimming cost V 3 bases and J 14 bases, with 16 bases left between them. CDR3 in amino acids: CASSSDREVGYF. As DNA, the CDR3 is TGCGCCAGCAGCTCAGACAGGGAGGTCGGGTATTTT.